This TCR beta chain was profiled in a study of neurological immune-mediated disorders (dated by TCRdb to about 2019). General notes on the study: Among the approximately 34 multiple sclerosis patients, approximately 30 had relapsing-remitting MS and 3 had secondary progressive MS. Using UMI-based sequencing, the study compared peripheral blood TCR-beta repertoires from patients with HTLV-I-associated myelopathy (HAM/TSP), patients with multiple sclerosis, and healthy controls. Alongside PBMC samples, the set of more than 80 TCR-beta libraries contained longitudinal samples, technical triplicates, and paired CD4+ and CD8+ T-cell subsets that had been sorted. The cohort included some 70 subjects: roughly 14 with HAM/TSP, around 34 with multiple sclerosis, and around 20 healthy controls. Overall study results and their limits: The MS cluster showed no association with clinical or MRI features, and the authors stated that larger cohorts are needed. No identical CDR3 amino acid sequences were shared among expanded clones across subjects, suggesting private TCR-beta repertoires in all groups. In a phylogenetic analysis, the repertoires of 18 out of 34 MS patients fell into a single cluster of related CDR3 sequences, pointing to a possible signature at the repertoire level. The highest TCR clonal expansion was observed in HAM/TSP patients, whereas the lowest was observed in MS patients, even when compared with healthy controls.

Concerning this clonotype: Its cognate antigen has yet to be identified. Per-base quality was not reported, and no clone a single base away is much larger than it.

Unsorted PBMC libraries were generated from 2 million PBMCs stored in RNAlater at -80 °C until RNA extraction. The multiple sclerosis patients were enrolled in a US clinical protocol that used magnetic resonance imaging to evaluate disease progression. Peripheral blood was subjected to Ficoll-Hypaque density gradient centrifugation to isolate PBMCs, which were then cryopreserved in liquid nitrogen. cDNA synthesis used template-switch 5'RACE with a primer carrying a 10-nucleotide random unique molecular identifier tagging each TCR transcript. Each sequencing run produced over 170 million TCR-beta sequences covering 15-18 subjects. The RNeasy kit was used to extract total RNA. Using the KAPA Real-time Library Amplification kit, TCR-beta VDJ regions were amplified with primers for the TCR constant region and the 5'RACE anchor. A first PCR added sample indexes and Illumina adaptors, after which a second PCR increased the library yield. After purification with Ampure beads, the TCR product of roughly 650 bp was size-selected on a 2% E-gel SizeSelection system. Before pooling, library quality was checked on a Bioanalyzer, concentration was measured with Qubit, and libraries were quantified with the Kapa Library Quantification kit. Paired-end 2 x 150 bp sequencing of the libraries was performed on an Illumina HiSeq 2500. To increase sequence diversity, roughly 25-31% phiX was spiked into each library pool. Per the source publication's procedure: Quality-filtered reads were processed with the UMI-based MiGEC pipeline, which removed over 75% of raw TCR sequences during error correction. VDJ genes were aligned to IMGT germline references, and clonotypes were defined by unique CDR3 amino acid sequence plus V-J genes. Clonal expansion, Shannon diversity, and CDR3 relatedness (CalcPairwiseDistances, ClusterSamples) were evaluated with VDJtools, and phylogenetic trees were built with CLCbio workbench. Expanded clones were defined as having at least 8 unique UMIs, based on coefficient-of-variation modelling across technical triplicates. TCRdb reworked the public reads: Q25 trimming with fastp, MiXCR clone assembly, productive beta chains retained. Here each entry gathers all rows of one CDR3 protein and keeps the most common genes and DNA. The authors' filters were not applied to this entry. The sample table shows 30,000 to 40,000 distinct CDR3 sequences, and 3.8% are seen once. The ten largest make up approximately 2.2% of the sample.

The CDR3 covers 12 residues, taking in both the cysteine and the phenylalanine. The read is trimmed to its CDR3 DNA, 36 bases read in frame from base 1. For this chain, trimming is 5 bases at the V end and 12 bases at the J end, and the number of junction bases without a gene match is 9. As encoded in the germline V gene, CDR1 is SGHAT while CDR2 is FQNNGV. The sample taken for sequencing was PBMCs. The rearranged segments are TRBV11-2 and TRBJ2-7; TRBD1 lines up with 8 middle nucleotides. This receptor was identified in a man aged 25-45 years with multiple sclerosis. At the DNA level, the sequence is TGTGCCAGCAGCATGACAGGGGAGTTTCTGTACTTC. Its coded protein is CASSMTGEFLYF.